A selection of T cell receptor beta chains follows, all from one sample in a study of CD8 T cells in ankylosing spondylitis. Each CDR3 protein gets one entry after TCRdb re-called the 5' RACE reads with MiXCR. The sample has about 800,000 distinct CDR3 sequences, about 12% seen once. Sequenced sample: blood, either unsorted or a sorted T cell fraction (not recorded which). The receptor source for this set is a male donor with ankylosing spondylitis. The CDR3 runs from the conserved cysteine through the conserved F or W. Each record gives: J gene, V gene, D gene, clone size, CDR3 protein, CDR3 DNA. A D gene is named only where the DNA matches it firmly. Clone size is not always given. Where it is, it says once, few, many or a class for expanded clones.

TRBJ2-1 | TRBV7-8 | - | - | CASSFWVGEQFF | TGTGCCAGCAGCTTTTGGGTAGGTGAGCAGTTCTTC
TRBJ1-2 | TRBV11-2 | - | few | CASSKGLTPLPIYGYTF | TGTGCCAGCAGCAAAGGACTGACACCGCTGCCTATCTATGGCTACACCTTC
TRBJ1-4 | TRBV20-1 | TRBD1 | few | CSAHRGNNEKLFF | TGCAGTGCACACAGGGGCAATAATGAAAAACTGTTTTTT
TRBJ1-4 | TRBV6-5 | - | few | CASSYSKAGTNEKLFF | TGTGCCAGCAGTTACTCGAAGGCGGGAACTAATGAAAAACTGTTTTTT
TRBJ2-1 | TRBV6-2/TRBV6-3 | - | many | CASSTPGSGSNEQFF | TGTGCCAGCAGTACCCCCGGGAGCGGTTCGAATGAGCAGTTCTTC
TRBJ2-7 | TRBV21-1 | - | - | CASSKSNYEQYF | TGTGCCAGCAGCAAATCCAACTACGAGCAGTACTTC
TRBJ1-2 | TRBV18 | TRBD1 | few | CASSPGTAEGYTF | TGTGCCAGCTCACCAGGGACAGCGGAAGGCTACACCTTC
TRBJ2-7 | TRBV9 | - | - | CASSVSQGEQYF | TGTGCCAGCAGCGTAAGTCAGGGCGAGCAGTACTTC
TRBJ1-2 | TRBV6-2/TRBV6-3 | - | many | CASSQQGTGYTF | TGTGCCAGCAGTCAGCAGGGGACTGGCTACACCTTC
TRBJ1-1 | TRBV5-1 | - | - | CASRSRGENTEAFF | TGCGCCAGCAGGTCTCGGGGAGAGAACACTGAAGCTTTCTTT
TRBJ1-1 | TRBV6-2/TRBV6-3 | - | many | CASSPQGYGTEAFF | TGTGCCAGCAGCCCTCAGGGGTATGGCACTGAAGCTTTCTTT
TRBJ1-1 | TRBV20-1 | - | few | CSARERTEAFF | TGCAGTGCTAGAGAGCGGACTGAAGCTTTCTTT
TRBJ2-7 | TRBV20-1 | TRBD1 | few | CSATFRDSTYEQYF | TGCAGTGCTACCTTTCGGGACAGTACCTACGAGCAGTACTTC
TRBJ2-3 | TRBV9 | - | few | CASSALQGPPDTQYF | TGTGCCAGCAGCGCCCTCCAGGGACCGCCAGATACGCAGTATTTT
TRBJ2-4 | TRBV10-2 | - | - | CASSESTIAKNIQYF | TGCGCCAGCAGTGAGTCGACGATAGCCAAAAACATTCAGTACTTC
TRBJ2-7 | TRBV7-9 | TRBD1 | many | CASSLTGDHEQYF | TGTGCCAGCAGCTTGACAGGGGACCACGAGCAGTACTTC
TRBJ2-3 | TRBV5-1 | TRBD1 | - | CASSLDRGTDTQFF | TGCGCCAGCAGCTTGGACAGGGGGACAGATACGCAGTTTTTT
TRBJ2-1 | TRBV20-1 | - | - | CSAAPLAPRGHNEQFF | TGCAGTGCCGCCCCCCTAGCGCCCCGGGGGCACAATGAGCAGTTCTTC
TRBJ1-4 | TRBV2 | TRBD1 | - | CASRKRTGSNEKLFF | TGTGCCAGCAGGAAAAGGACAGGATCTAATGAAAAACTGTTTTTT
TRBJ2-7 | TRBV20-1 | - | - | CSARWVTHEQYF | TGCAGTGCTAGATGGGTTACCCACGAGCAGTACTTC
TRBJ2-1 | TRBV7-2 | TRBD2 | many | CASSLELADEQFF | TGTGCCAGCAGCTTAGAACTAGCGGATGAGCAGTTCTTC
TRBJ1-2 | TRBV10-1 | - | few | CASRTEKGLYGYTF | TGCGCCAGCAGGACCGAGAAGGGTCTCTATGGCTACACCTTC
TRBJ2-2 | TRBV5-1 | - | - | CASSLEVSGELFF | TGCGCCAGCAGCTTGGAAGTCAGCGGGGAGCTGTTTTTT
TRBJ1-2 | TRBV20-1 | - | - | CSARGTQGPPMDGYTF | TGCAGTGCTAGAGGAACCCAGGGCCCCCCGATGGATGGCTACACCTTC
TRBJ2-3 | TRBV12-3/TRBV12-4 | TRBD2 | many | CASSPPGGVSSTDTQYF | TGTGCCAGCAGCCCCCCTGGGGGGGTCTCTAGCACAGATACGCAGTATTTT
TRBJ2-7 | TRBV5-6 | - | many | CASSPYQVTAKKPWDEQYF | TGTGCCAGCAGCCCCTATCAGGTGACAGCTAAAAAACCCTGGGACGAGCAGTACTTC
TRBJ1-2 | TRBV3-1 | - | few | CASSQDITGPYGYTF | TGTGCCAGCAGCCAAGACATCACGGGGCCCTATGGCTACACCTTC
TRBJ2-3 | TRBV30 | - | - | CAWSPADTQYF | TGTGCCTGGAGTCCGGCAGATACGCAGTATTTT
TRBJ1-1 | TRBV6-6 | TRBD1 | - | CASSYAQGEAFF | TGTGCCAGCAGTTACGCGCAGGGGGAGGCTTTCTTT
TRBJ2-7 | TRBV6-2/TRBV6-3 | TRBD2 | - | CASSPGGATGNYEQYF | TGTGCCAGCAGCCCCGGGGGGGCTACAGGAAACTACGAGCAGTACTTC
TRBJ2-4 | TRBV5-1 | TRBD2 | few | CASSQGLVAKNIQYF | TGCGCCAGCAGCCAAGGACTAGTGGCCAAAAACATTCAGTACTTC
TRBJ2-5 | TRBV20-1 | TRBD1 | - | CSAKQGALAQETQYF | TGCAGTGCTAAACAGGGGGCGCTCGCCCAAGAGACCCAGTACTTC
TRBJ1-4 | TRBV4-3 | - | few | CASSQENRDEKLFF | TGCGCCAGCAGCCAGGAAAACAGGGATGAAAAACTGTTTTTT
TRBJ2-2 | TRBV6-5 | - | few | CASSYSQGRTGELFF | TGTGCCAGCAGTTACTCCCAGGGAAGGACCGGGGAGCTGTTTTTT
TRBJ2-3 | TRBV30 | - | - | CAWSPGADTQYF | TGTGCCTGGAGCCCGGGGGCAGATACGCAGTATTTT
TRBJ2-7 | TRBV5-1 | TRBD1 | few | CASRRTGVYEQYF | TGCGCCAGCAGGCGGACAGGGGTTTACGAGCAGTACTTC
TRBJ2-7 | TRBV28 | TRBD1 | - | CASSIRGQGRNEQYF | TGTGCCAGCAGCATAAGGGGACAGGGGAGGAACGAGCAGTACTTC
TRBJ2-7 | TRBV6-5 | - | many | CASSYSMAFSYEQYF | TGTGCCAGCAGTTACTCGATGGCTTTCTCCTACGAGCAGTACTTC
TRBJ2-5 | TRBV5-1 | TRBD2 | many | CASSLRGRGETQYF | TGCGCCAGCAGCTTACGAGGGAGGGGAGAGACCCAGTACTTC
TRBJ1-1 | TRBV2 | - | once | CASRKQDMNTEAFF | TGTGCCAGCAGGAAACAGGACATGAACACTGAAGCTTTCTTT
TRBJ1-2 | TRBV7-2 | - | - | CASSFYSSVTF | TGTGCCAGCAGCTTTTACAGCTCCGTCACCTTC
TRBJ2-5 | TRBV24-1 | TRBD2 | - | CATSEGTSLLETQYF | TGTGCCACCAGTGAGGGGACTAGTTTGTTGGAGACCCAGTACTTC